Shown below are 13 T cell receptor beta chains from a single sample sequenced in a study of beta chain features in type 1 diabetes (dated 2018 in TCRdb). Libraries were prepared through the immunoSEQ multiplex PCR assay. The entire amount of isolated RNA was reverse transcribed using the High Capacity cDNA Reverse Transcription Kit, so the sequenced TCRB transcripts were expressed ones. The source is immuneACCESS, and TCRdb retained only in-frame sequences with V and J called. Part of the clones is not carried over; for the studies checked, unresolved V genes explain less than half of this, and the remainder is unexplained. This sample comprises 970,000 or so clones, 15% to 20% of them detected only once. Clones ranked in the top ten supply around 0.02% of the sample. The specimen was naive CD4+ T cells from blood. The label giving this sample's cell subset or site can be read as: true naive CD4+ T cells. These receptors originate from a woman aged 18-29 years in good health.

This clone was seen a few times. CDR3 loop: CASSGTNTEAFF. Here the CDR3 DNA reads TGTGCCAGCAGTGGAACAAACACTGAAGCTTTCTTT. The chain combines TRBV2 with TRBJ1-1, with D hard to call. Germline V gene lookup returns CDR1 SNHLY and CDR2 FYNNEI. This CDR3 comprises 12 residues. Trimming took 4 bases from V and 2 from J, leaving 5 bases between them.

This clone occurred a few times. V usage is TRBV4-1 and J usage is TRBJ1-5; maybe TRBD1 (5 bases). V lost 0 bases to trimming and J lost 5 bases, with 11 bases between them. CDR3 length: 15 residues. In germline, CDR1 is MGHRA, CDR2 YSYEKL. The CDR3 reads CASSQDDSSDQPQHF. The DNA of the CDR3 is TGCGCCAGCAGCCAAGACGACAGTTCTGATCAGCCCCAGCATTTT.

This clone was detected only a few times. The V and J genes are TRBV5-1 and TRBJ1-2; 9 bases agree with TRBD1. The CDR3 contains 14 residues. J was trimmed by 2 bases and V by 4 bases; bases with no gene match: 3. Per the germline V gene, CDR1 is SGHRS and CDR2 is YFSETQ. DNA of the CDR3: TGCGCCAGCAGCGCGGACAGGGGAAACTATGGCTACACCTTC. Translated: CASSADRGNYGYTF.

The J gene is TRBJ1-3, the V gene TRBV19; TRBD1 might be the D (6 bases). CDR3 size: 17 residues. The germline CDR1 and CDR2 sequences are LNHDA and SQIVND (reference sequence). The V end was cut by 4 bases, the J end by 0 bases, with 16 bases between. CDR3 protein: CASSTLQGASSGNTIYF. CDR3 in DNA: TGTGCCAGTAGTACTTTACAGGGTGCCAGCTCTGGAAACACCATATATTTT.

This clone was counted only a few times. The rearrangement joins TRBV18 to TRBJ2-7, with 13 bases matching TRBD2. CDR1 and CDR2 (germline): KGHSH, LQKENI. The trim removed 4 bases at V and 2 bases at J, leaving 17 bases unmatched. CDR3 length equals 20 residues. The CDR3 region has the DNA TGTGCCAGCTCACTCAACCCCCTCGGGACTAGCGGGACCGGCACCTACGAGCAGTACTTC. Translating it yields CASSLNPLGTSGTGTYEQYF.

The rearrangement links TRBV10-3 to TRBJ2-4, with a tentative D call TRBD1 (6 bases). V was shortened by 5 bases and J by 8 bases, with 16 bases between the two germline ends. The CDR3 totals 14 residues. Germline V gives CDR1 ENHRY, CDR2 SYGVKD. The CDR3 loop reads CAISPILTGHIQYF. CDR3 nucleotides: TGTGCCATCAGTCCCATACTAACAGGGCACATTCAGTACTTC.

This clone was seen more than once but under ten times. J is TRBJ1-4 and V is TRBV28; no definite D call. Germline V lookup: CDR1 MDHEN, CDR2 SYDVKM. The CDR3 length is 14 residues. V was clipped by 5 bases and J by 5 bases, with 12 bases between them. The CDR3 spells CASSTWTGNEKLFF. The CDR3 region has the DNA TGTGCCAGCAGTACCTGGACGGGGAATGAAAAACTGTTTTTT.

The chain recombines TRBV4-1 with TRBJ1-3; unclear D gene. The germline V and J ends were trimmed by 3 bases and 0 bases, with 9 bases remaining between them. The V gene's germline CDR1 is MGHRA and CDR2 YSYEKL. The CDR3 extends over 15 amino acids. The CDR3 loop reads CASSQPRSSGNTIYF. In DNA form, the CDR3 reads TGCGCCAGCAGCCAGCCCCGTAGCTCTGGAAACACCATATATTTT.

This clone was detected a few times. The rearrangement links TRBV28 to TRBJ2-1; no reliable D call. The V end was cut by 8 bases, the J end by 4 bases, with 12 bases between. The CDR3 contains 13 residues. The V gene's germline CDR1 is MDHEN and CDR2 SYDVKM. CDR3 coding DNA: TGTGCCAGCTCAGAGGCACCGTACAATGAGCAGTTCTTC. This encodes CASSEAPYNEQFF. Based on the CDR3 plus reference TRBV28 and TRBJ2-1, the full variable domain is DVKVTQSSRYLVKRTGEKVFLECVQDMDHENMFWYRQDPGLGLRLIYFSYDVKMKEKGDIPEGYSVSREKKERFSLILESASTNQTSMYLCASSEAPYNEQFFGPGTRLTVL.

This clone was recorded a few times. The V gene is TRBV7-2, the J gene TRBJ1-4; the match to TRBD1 covers 8 bases. CDR1 SGHTA and CDR2 FQGNSA come from the germline V gene. V dropped 2 bases and J dropped 11; count of bases not matched to a gene: 7. CDR3 size: 14 residues. The CDR3, as DNA: TGTGCCAGCAGCTTAAGATTCCAGGGGGCCAAACTGTTTTTT. It encodes CASSLRFQGAKLFF.

The V gene is TRBV11-2, the J gene TRBJ2-7, with a weak D call TRBD2 (5 bases). CDR3 size: 17 residues. Trimming shortened V by 1 base and J by 1 base, and 17 bases separated the two germline ends. CDR1 and CDR2 from the germline V gene are SGHAT and FQNNGV. The CDR3 loop reads CASSLAPWTPDSYEQYF. The CDR3 bases are TGTGCCAGCAGCTTAGCCCCTTGGACTCCTGATTCCTACGAGCAGTACTTC.

This chain links TRBV5-5 with TRBJ2-1, with D uncertain. Germline values: CDR1 SGHKS, CDR2 YYEKEE (reference sequence). V was trimmed by 1 base and J by 6 bases, leaving 8 bases between them. This CDR3 has 13 amino acids. CDR3 protein: CASSLPASNEQFF. DNA of the CDR3: TGTGCCAGCAGCTTGCCAGCTTCCAATGAGCAGTTCTTC.

The chain employs TRBV28 and TRBJ2-1; D gene uncertain. Trimming cost V 3 bases and J 5 bases, with 8 bases left between them. The CDR3 sequence is 13 residues long. Germline V gene lookup returns CDR1 MDHEN and CDR2 SYDVKM. The DNA of the CDR3 is TGTGCCAGCAGTTTGGTGCAGAACAATGAGCAGTTCTTC. Translated: CASSLVQNNEQFF.